This T cell receptor beta chain was documented in a study of blood T cell repertoires in COVID-19. The overall study: From T cells, B-cell-depleted T cells, or PBMCs came the material, which was cDNA or gDNA.

Data came from immunoSEQ multiplex PCR; TCRdb stores just in-frame clones and leaves some out. The table lists around 250,000 clones, 70% to 90% of them singletons. Individuals drawn from 24 US areas were about 18 to 95 years old. This CDR3 contains 14 residues. The germline V gene encodes CDR1 MDHEN and CDR2 SYDVKM. V trimming: 8 bases; J trimming: 4 bases; junction bases outside the gene matches: 7. This clonotype originated in a woman aged 40-49 years with acute COVID-19. Source material: PBMCs or T cells enriched from blood (not recorded which). The V call is TRBV28, the J call TRBJ1-3; 8 positions match TRBD1. The CDR3 loop is CASADRAYGNTIYF. The CDR3 region has the DNA TGTGCCAGCGCGGACAGGGCATACGGAAACACCATATATTTT.